This section outlines one T cell receptor (beta chain) sequence together with its context. The target antigen is unknown. Though nominally healthy at sampling, donors likely had unrecorded immune exposures. In germline, CDR1 is SGHDN, CDR2 FVKESK. V was trimmed by 0 bases and J by 6 bases, leaving 11 bases between them. The CDR3 totals 14 residues. This specimen belongs to a study of cytomegalovirus exposure and HLA in healthy donors. Broader study findings: In terms of immune exposure information, only CMV serostatus was available. Data from an earlier analysis indicated that most TCR beta V segments were productive either about 90% or about 30% of the time.

60 Vbeta and 13 Jbeta primers were used in PCR. Method: immunoSEQ multiplex PCR; TCRdb's copy keeps in-frame clones and lacks some. Its table records 150,000 to 200,000 clones. The sequence came from a boy between 10 and 17 years old in good health and CMV-seronegative. The sample consisted of PBMCs. The chain combines TRBV14 with TRBJ1-2; D is ambiguous. Written as DNA, the CDR3 is TGTGCCAGCAGCCAAGAGGCCAGGTATAATGGCTACACCTTC. Its protein product is CASSQEARYNGYTF.